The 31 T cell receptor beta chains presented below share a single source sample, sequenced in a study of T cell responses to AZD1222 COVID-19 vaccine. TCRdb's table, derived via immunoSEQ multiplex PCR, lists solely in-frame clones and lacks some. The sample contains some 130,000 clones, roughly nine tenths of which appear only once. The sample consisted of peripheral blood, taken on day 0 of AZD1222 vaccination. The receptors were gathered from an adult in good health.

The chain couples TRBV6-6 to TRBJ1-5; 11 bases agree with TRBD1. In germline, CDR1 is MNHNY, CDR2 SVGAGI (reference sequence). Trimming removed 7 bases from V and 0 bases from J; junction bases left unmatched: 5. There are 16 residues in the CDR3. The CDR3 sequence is CASMLGQGASNQPQHF. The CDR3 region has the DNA TGTGCCAGCATGCTTGGACAGGGGGCTAGCAATCAGCCCCAGCATTTT.

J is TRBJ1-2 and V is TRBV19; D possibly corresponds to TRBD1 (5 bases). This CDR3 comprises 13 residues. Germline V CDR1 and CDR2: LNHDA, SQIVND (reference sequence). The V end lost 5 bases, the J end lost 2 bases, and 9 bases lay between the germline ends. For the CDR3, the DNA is TGTGCCAGTAGTCCGACAGAAAACTATGGCTACACCTTC. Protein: CASSPTENYGYTF.

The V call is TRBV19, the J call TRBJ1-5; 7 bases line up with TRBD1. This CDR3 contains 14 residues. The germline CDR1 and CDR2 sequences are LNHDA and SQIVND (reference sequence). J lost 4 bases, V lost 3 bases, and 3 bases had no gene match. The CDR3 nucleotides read TGTGCCAGTAGTATCCCCAGGGGGAATCAGCCCCAGCATTTT. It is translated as CASSIPRGNQPQHF.

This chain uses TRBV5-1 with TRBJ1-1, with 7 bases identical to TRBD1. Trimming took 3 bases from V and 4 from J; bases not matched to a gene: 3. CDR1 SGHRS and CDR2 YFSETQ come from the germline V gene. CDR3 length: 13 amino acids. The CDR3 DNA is TGCGCCAGCAGCTACGGGACAGCCACTGAAGCTTTCTTT. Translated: CASSYGTATEAFF.

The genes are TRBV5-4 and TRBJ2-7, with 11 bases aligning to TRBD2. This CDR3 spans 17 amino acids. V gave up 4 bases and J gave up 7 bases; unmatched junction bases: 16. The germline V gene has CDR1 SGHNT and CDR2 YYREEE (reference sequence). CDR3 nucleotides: TGTGCCAGCAGCCAGCTAGCGGGGGGCGCAGTATATCGTGAGCAGTACTTC. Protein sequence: CASSQLAGGAVYREQYF.

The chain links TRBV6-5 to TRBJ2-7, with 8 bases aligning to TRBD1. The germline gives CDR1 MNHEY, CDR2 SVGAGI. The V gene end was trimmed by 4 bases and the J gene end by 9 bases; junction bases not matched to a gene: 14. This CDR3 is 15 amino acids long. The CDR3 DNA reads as TGTGCCAGCAGTTCGCCCGGACAGGGTAGTGTTGGGCAGTACTTC. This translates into CASSSPGQGSVGQYF.

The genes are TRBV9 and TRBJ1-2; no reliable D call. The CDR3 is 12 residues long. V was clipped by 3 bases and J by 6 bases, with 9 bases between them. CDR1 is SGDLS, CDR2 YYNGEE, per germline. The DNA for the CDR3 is TGTGCCAGCAGCGACCCCGTGGATGGCTACACCTTC. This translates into CASSDPVDGYTF.

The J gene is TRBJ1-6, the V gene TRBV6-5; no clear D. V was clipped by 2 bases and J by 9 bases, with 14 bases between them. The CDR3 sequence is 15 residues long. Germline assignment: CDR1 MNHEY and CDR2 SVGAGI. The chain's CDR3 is CASSYSGQISSPLHF. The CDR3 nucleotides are TGTGCCAGCAGTTACAGTGGGCAGATTTCTTCACCCCTCCACTTT.

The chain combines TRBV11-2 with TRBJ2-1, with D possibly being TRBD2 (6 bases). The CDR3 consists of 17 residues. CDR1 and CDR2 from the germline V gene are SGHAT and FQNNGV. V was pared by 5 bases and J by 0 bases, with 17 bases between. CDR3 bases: TGTGCCAGCAGCCCGCCGGGGCGGGGAAGCTCCTACAATGAGCAGTTCTTC. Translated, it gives CASSPPGRGSSYNEQFF.

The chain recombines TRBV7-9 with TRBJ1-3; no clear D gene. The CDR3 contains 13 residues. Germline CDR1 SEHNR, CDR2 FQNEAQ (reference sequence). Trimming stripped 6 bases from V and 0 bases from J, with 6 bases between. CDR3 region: CASRPNSGNTIYF. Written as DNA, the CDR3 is TGTGCCAGCAGACCTAACTCTGGAAACACCATATATTTT.

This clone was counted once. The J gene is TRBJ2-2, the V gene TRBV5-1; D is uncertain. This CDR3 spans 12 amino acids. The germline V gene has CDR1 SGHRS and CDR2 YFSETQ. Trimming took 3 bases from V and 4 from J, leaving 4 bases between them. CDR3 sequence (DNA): TGCGCCAGCAGCTGGTTCACCGGGGAGCTGTTTTTT. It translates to CASSWFTGELFF.

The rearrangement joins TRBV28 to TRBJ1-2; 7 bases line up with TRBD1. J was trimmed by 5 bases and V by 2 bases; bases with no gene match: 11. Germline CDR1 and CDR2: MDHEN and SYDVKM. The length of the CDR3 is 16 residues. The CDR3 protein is CASSLLLPGQSYGYTF. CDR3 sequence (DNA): TGTGCCAGCAGTTTACTCCTCCCGGGACAGTCGTATGGCTACACCTTC.

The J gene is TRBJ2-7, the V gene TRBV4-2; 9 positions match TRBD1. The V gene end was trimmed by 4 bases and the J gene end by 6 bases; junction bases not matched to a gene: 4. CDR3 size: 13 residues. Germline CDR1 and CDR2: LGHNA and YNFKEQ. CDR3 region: CASSPDRGGEQYF. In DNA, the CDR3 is TGTGCCAGCAGCCCGGACAGGGGAGGCGAGCAGTACTTC.

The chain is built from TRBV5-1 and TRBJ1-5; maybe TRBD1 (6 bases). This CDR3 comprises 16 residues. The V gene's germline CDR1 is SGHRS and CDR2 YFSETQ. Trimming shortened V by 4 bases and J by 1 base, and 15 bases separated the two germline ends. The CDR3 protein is CASSAGGPGSNQPQHF. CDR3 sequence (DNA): TGCGCCAGCAGCGCCGGGGGGCCGGGGAGCAATCAGCCCCAGCATTTT. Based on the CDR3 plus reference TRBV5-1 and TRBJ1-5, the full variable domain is KAGVTQTPRYLIKTRGQQVTLSCSPISGHRSVSWYQQTPGQGLQFLFEYFSETQRNKGNFPGRFSGRQFSNSRSEMNVSTLELGDSALYLCASSAGGPGSNQPQHFGDGTRLSIL.

The CDR3 nucleotides read TGTGCCAGCAGCCCCAGGGTTATCATATACGAGCAGTACTTC. Amino acids: CASSPRVIIYEQYF. The V gene is TRBV11-2, the J gene TRBJ2-7, with a possible D match to TRBD1 (5 bases). Trimming stripped 5 bases from V and 4 bases from J, with 15 bases between. The CDR3 spans 14 residues. Per germline, CDR1 SGHAT and CDR2 FQNNGV.

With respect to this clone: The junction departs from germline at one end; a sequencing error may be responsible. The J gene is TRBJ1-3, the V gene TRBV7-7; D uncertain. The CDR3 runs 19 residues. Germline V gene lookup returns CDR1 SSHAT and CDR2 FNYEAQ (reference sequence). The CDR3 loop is CASSLAFTATKTSGNTIYF. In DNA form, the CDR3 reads TGTGCTAGCAGCTTAGCGTTCACCGCGACAAAAACGTCTGGAAACACCATATATTTT.

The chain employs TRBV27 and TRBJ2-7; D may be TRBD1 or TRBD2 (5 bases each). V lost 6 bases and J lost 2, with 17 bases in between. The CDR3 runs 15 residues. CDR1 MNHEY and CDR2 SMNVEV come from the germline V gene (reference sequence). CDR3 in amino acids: CASSLRDGRAYEQYF. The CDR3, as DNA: TGTGCCAGCAGCCTACGGGACGGAAGAGCCTACGAGCAGTACTTC.

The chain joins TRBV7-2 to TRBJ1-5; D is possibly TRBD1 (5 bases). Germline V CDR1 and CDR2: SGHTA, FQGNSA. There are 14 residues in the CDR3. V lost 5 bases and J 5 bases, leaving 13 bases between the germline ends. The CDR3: CASSRDSLDQPQHF. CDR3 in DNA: TGTGCCAGCAGCAGAGACAGTTTAGATCAGCCCCAGCATTTT.

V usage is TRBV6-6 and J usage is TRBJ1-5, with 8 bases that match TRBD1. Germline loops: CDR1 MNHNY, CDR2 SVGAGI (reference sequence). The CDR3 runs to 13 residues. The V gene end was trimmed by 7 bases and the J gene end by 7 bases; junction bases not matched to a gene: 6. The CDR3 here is CASTKQGDQPQHF. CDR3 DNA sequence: TGTGCCAGCACCAAACAGGGGGACCAGCCCCAGCATTTT.

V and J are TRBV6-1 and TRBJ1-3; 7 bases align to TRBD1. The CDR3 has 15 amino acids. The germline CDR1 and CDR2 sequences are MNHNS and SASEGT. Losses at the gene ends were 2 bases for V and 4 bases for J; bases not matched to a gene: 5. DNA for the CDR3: TGTGCCAGCAGTGAACAGGGGGGGCCCGGAAACACCATATATTTT. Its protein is CASSEQGGPGNTIYF.

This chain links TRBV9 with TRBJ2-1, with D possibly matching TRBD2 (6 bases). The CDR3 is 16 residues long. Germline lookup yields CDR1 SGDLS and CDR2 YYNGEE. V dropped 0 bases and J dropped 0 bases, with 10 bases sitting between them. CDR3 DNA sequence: TGTGCCAGCAGCGTAGCCCCTAGCGACTCCTACAATGAGCAGTTCTTC. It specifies CASSVAPSDSYNEQFF.

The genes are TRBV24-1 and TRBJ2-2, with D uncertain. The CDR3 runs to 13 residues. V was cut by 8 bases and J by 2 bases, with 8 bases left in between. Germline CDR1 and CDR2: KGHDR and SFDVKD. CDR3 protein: CATTTPNTGELFF. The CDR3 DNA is TGTGCCACCACGACACCAAACACCGGGGAGCTGTTTTTT.

For the CDR3, the DNA is TGTGCCAGCAGTTTATCATATTTAGACAGGGCCCAAGAGACCCAGTACTTC. Its translation: CASSLSYLDRAQETQYF. The chain combines TRBV28 with TRBJ2-5, with 7 bases matching TRBD1. The germline V gene encodes CDR1 MDHEN and CDR2 SYDVKM. V was clipped by 1 base and J by 1 base; unmatched bases: 9. The CDR3 is 17 residues long.

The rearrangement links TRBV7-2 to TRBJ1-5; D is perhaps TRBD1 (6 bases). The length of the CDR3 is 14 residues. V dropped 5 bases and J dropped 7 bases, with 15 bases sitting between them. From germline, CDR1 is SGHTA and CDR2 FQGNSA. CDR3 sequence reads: CASSPRGGGQPQHF. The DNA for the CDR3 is TGTGCCAGCAGCCCCCGGGGAGGGGGACAGCCCCAGCATTTT.

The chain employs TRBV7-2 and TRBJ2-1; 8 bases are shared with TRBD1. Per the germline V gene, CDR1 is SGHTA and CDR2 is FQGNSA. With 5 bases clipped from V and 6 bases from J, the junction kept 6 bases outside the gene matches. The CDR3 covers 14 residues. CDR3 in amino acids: CASSGSGQGNEQFF. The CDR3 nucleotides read TGTGCCAGCAGCGGATCAGGACAGGGCAATGAGCAGTTCTTC.

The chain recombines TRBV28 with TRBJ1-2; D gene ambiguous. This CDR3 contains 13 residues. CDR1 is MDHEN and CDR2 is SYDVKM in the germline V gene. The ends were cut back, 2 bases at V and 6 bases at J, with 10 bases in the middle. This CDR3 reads CASSLRGVDGYTF. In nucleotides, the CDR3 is TGTGCCAGCAGTTTACGGGGAGTCGATGGCTACACCTTC.

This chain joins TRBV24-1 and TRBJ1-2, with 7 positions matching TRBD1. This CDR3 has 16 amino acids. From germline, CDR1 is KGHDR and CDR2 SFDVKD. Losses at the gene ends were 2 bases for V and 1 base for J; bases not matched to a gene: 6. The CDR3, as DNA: TGTGCCACCAGTGATTGGGACAGAGAGATTAACTATGGCTACACCTTC. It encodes CATSDWDREINYGYTF.

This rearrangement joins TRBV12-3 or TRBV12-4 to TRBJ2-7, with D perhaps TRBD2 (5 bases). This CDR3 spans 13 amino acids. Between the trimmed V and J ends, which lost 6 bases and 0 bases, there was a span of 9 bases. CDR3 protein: CASRLDYSYEQYF. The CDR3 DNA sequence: TGTGCCAGCAGACTCGACTACTCCTACGAGCAGTACTTC.

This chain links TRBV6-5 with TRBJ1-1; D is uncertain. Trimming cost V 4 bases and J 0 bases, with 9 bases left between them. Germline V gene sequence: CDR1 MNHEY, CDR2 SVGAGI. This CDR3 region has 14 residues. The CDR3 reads CASSLDGLNTEAFF. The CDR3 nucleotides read TGTGCCAGCAGTTTGGACGGACTGAACACTGAAGCTTTCTTT.

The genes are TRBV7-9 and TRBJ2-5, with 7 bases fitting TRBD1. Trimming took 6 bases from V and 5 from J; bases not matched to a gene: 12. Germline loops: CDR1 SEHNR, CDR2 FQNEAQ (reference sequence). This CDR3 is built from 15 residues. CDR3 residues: CASREPTGDGETQYF. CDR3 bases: TGTGCCAGCAGAGAGCCCACAGGGGATGGGGAGACCCAGTACTTC.

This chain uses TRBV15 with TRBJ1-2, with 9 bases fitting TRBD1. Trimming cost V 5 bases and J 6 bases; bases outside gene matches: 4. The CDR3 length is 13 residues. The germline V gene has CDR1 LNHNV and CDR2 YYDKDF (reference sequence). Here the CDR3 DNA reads TGTGCCACCAGCCCACAGGGGGCGCATGGCTACACCTTC. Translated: CATSPQGAHGYTF.